What follows are 18 T cell receptor beta chains derived from one specimen sequenced in a study of a mutant IDH1 vaccine in newly diagnosed glioma. Stated time point: week 5, during vaccination. Vaccination used 300 ug of mutant IDH1 20-mer peptide per dose, with topical imiquimod. Only in-frame clones appear in the TCRdb table, and some are missing; sequencing was by immunoSEQ multiplex PCR. Of around 28,000 clones listed, around 90% are singletons. What these receptors recognize is not known. This specimen was PBMCs, taken from a glioma patient whose treatment included an IDH1 peptide vaccine. The receptors come from a young man with glioma.

The chain uses TRBV10-3 and TRBJ2-2; the D call may be TRBD1 or TRBD2 (5 bases each). V lost 11 bases, J lost 6 bases, and 19 bases lay in between. The germline gives CDR1 ENHRY, CDR2 SYGVKD. The CDR3 spans 14 residues. DNA for the CDR3: TGTGCCCATGGGGCCCTAGGGAGTGCCGGGGAGCTGTTTTTT. This sequence encodes CAHGALGSAGELFF.

This chain connects TRBV30 to TRBJ2-2; no clear D gene. The CDR3 runs 12 residues. V dropped 4 bases and J dropped 7 bases, with 10 bases sitting between them. CDR1 and CDR2 from the germline V gene are GTSNPN and SVGIG (reference sequence). CDR3 in amino acids: CAWNRVHGELFF. The CDR3 DNA sequence: TGTGCCTGGAATCGGGTCCACGGGGAGCTGTTTTTT. The complete variable domain, with remaining parts taken from reference TRBV30 and TRBJ2-2, reads SQTIHQWPATLVQPVGSPLSLECTVEGTSNPNLYWYRQAAGRGLQLLFYSVGIGQISSEVPQNLSASRPQDRQFILSSKKLLLSDSGFYLCAWNRVHGELFFGEGSRLTVL.

The gene calls are TRBV7-9 and TRBJ2-5, with D unresolved. The CDR3 has 11 residues. The V end lost 4 bases, the J end lost 2 bases, and 2 bases lay between the germline ends. CDR1 is SEHNR and CDR2 is FQNEAQ in the germline V gene (reference sequence). The CDR3 nucleotides read TGTGCCAGCAGCTCACAAGAGACCCAGTACTTC. Protein sequence: CASSSQETQYF.

This chain links TRBV2 with TRBJ2-2, with D uncertain. Trimming cost V 2 bases and J 0 bases, with 10 bases left between them. The germline V gene has CDR1 SNHLY and CDR2 FYNNEI. This CDR3 is 16 amino acids long. The CDR3 is CASSESGVANTGELFF. In DNA form, the CDR3 reads TGTGCCAGCAGTGAATCAGGAGTCGCGAACACCGGGGAGCTGTTTTTT. Looking up the rest from reference TRBV2 and TRBJ2-2 gives the full variable domain: EPEVTQTPSHQVTQMGQEVILRCVPISNHLYFYWYRQILGQKVEFLVSFYNNEISEKSEIFDDQFSVERPDGSNFTLKIRSTKLEDSAMYFCASSESGVANTGELFFGEGSRLTVL.

V usage is TRBV30 and J usage is TRBJ2-3; TRBD1 or TRBD2 may be the D gene (5 bases each). From germline, CDR1 is GTSNPN and CDR2 SVGIG (reference sequence). With 0 bases removed from V and 6 bases from J, the gap between germline ends came to 13 bases. The CDR3 totals 14 residues. CDR3 nucleotide sequence: TGTGCCTGGAGTGTGTCAGGGAGACGGGATACGCAGTATTTT. Its protein product is CAWSVSGRRDTQYF.

This clone was counted once. The chain is built from TRBV6-1 and TRBJ1-5; D remains unclear. Trimming cost V 1 base and J 9 bases, with 19 bases left between them. Germline V gene lookup returns CDR1 MNHNS and CDR2 SASEGT. The length of the CDR3 is 16 residues. CDR3 nucleotide sequence: TGTGCCAGCAGTGAAGATGCGAGGGCCCCCGTACCGCCCCAGCATTTT. Its translation is CASSEDARAPVPPQHF.

Here the CDR3 reads CASSENPGQGGTQYF. The CDR3 DNA sequence: TGTGCCAGCAGCGAAAACCCGGGACAGGGGGGCACCCAGTACTTC. The chain has TRBV9 and TRBJ2-5; 11 bases agree with TRBD1. Germline CDR1 reads SGDLS; CDR2 reads YYNGEE. CDR3 size: 15 residues. J gave up 8 bases and V 3 bases, and 9 bases lay outside the gene matches.

V is TRBV2 and J is TRBJ2-2; possibly TRBD1 for D (6 bases). Trimming left V 7 bases short and J 2 bases short, with 11 bases between. From germline, CDR1 is SNHLY and CDR2 FYNNEI. The CDR3 is 14 residues long. CDR3 residues: CASIKDRNTGELFF. The CDR3 coding sequence is TGTGCCAGCATTAAGGACAGAAACACCGGGGAGCTGTTTTTT.

J is TRBJ1-1 and V is TRBV4-2; no firm D call. From germline, CDR1 is LGHNA and CDR2 YNFKEQ. The V and J ends lost 3 bases and 5 bases respectively, with 7 bases between them. The length of the CDR3 is 12 residues. Here the CDR3 DNA reads TGTGCCAGCAGCCATTGGGGTACTGAAGCTTTCTTT. As protein: CASSHWGTEAFF.

This clone was counted once. The chain combines TRBV5-1 with TRBJ2-7; no firm D call. The CDR3 runs to 12 residues. Germline lookup yields CDR1 SGHRS and CDR2 YFSETQ. The V gene lost 4 bases and the J gene lost 5 bases, with 10 bases spanning the gap. CDR3 residues: CASSLLGHEQYF. The CDR3 bases are TGCGCCAGCAGCCTATTGGGCCACGAGCAGTACTTC.

This clone was seen only once. The chain recombines TRBV6-5 with TRBJ1-6; unclear D gene. This CDR3 contains 15 residues. CDR1 is MNHEY, CDR2 SVGAGI, per germline. V was shortened by 0 bases and J by 8 bases, with 11 bases between the two germline ends. As DNA, the CDR3 is TGTGCCAGCAGTTACTCGAGGGCGACCGATTCACCCCTCCACTTT. This encodes CASSYSRATDSPLHF.

As DNA, the CDR3 is TGTGCCAGCAGCTCCCCCGGGGCTTCCTACAATGAGCAGTTCTTC. Its protein product is CASSSPGASYNEQFF. The chain combines TRBV7-9 with TRBJ2-1; perhaps D is TRBD1 or TRBD2 (5 bases each). V was cut by 4 bases and J by 1 base, with 11 bases left in between. The germline CDR1 and CDR2 sequences are SEHNR and FQNEAQ (reference sequence). The CDR3 is 15 residues long.

The gene calls are TRBV7-9 and TRBJ1-2; D is possibly TRBD1 (5 bases). The V gene's germline CDR1 is SEHNR and CDR2 FQNEAQ (reference sequence). The CDR3 contains 16 residues. The V gene lost 3 bases and the J gene lost 4 bases, with 18 bases spanning the gap. Here the CDR3 DNA reads TGTGCCAGCAGCTTGGGGGACTCAGTCCCCTTCTATGGCTACACCTTC. It encodes CASSLGDSVPFYGYTF.

This chain uses TRBV5-6 with TRBJ2-2, with D tentatively TRBD2 (5 bases). The V gene lost 3 bases and the J gene lost 1 base, with 13 bases spanning the gap. Germline loops: CDR1 SGHDT, CDR2 YYEEEE. The CDR3 sequence is 16 residues long. The CDR3 nucleotides are TGTGCCAGCAGCTGGAATCAGCGGTTGAACACCGGGGAGCTGTTTTTT. Translated: CASSWNQRLNTGELFF.

The CDR3 bases are TGTGCCACTAGGGACACAGGGAGCGCCTCGGGGGCCCTCCACTTT. Amino acids: CATRDTGSASGALHF. This chain joins TRBV7-9 and TRBJ1-6; possible D gene TRBD1, 6 bases. The germline V gene has CDR1 SEHNR and CDR2 FQNEAQ (reference sequence). Trimming left V 10 bases short and J 14 bases short, with 27 bases between. The CDR3 extends over 15 amino acids.

This rearrangement joins TRBV4-3 to TRBJ1-6, with D tentatively TRBD1 (5 bases). From germline, CDR1 is LGHNA and CDR2 YSLEER. This CDR3 comprises 16 residues. V lost 4 bases to trimming and J lost 6 bases, with 16 bases between them. This CDR3 is CASSLSRVSGNSPLHF. CDR3 in DNA: TGCGCCAGCAGCCTCTCCAGGGTTTCGGGTAATTCACCCCTCCACTTT.

The gene calls are TRBV6-1 and TRBJ1-5, with D maybe TRBD1 (6 bases). The CDR3 has 16 residues. The germline V and J ends were trimmed by 3 bases and 5 bases, with 17 bases remaining between them. CDR1 and CDR2 from the germline V gene are MNHNS and SASEGT. The CDR3: CASSDPRGRVDQPQHF. As DNA, the CDR3 is TGTGCCAGCAGTGACCCCAGGGGCAGGGTAGATCAGCCCCAGCATTTT.

The rearrangement uses TRBV2 and TRBJ1-1; maybe TRBD1 (5 bases). V lost 8 bases and J lost 1, with 11 bases in between. The V gene's germline CDR1 is SNHLY and CDR2 FYNNEI. The CDR3 sequence is 13 residues long. The CDR3 spells CASARDPNTEAFF. The CDR3 DNA is TGTGCCAGCGCCCGGGACCCGAACACTGAAGCTTTCTTT.